The 10 T cell receptor beta chains given below trace back to one sample, sequenced in a study of blood T cell repertoires in COVID-19. Here immunoSEQ multiplex PCR was the method, and the copy in TCRdb shows in-frame clones only, minus some. The sample has some 250,000 clones; roughly 88% are singletons. Material: peripheral blood. These receptor sequences come from a human donor in a cohort sampled during active COVID-19.

V usage is TRBV19 and J usage is TRBJ2-2; 8 nucleotides line up with TRBD2. Germline V lookup: CDR1 LNHDA, CDR2 SQIVND (reference sequence). The CDR3 runs 15 residues. J lost 1 base, V lost 6 bases, and 4 bases had no gene match. CDR3 protein: CASRRSGGNTGELFF. As DNA, the CDR3 is TGTGCCAGTAGGAGGAGCGGGGGGAACACCGGGGAGCTGTTTTTT. Based on the CDR3 plus reference TRBV19 and TRBJ2-2, the full variable domain is DGGITQSPKYLFRKEGQNVTLSCEQNLNHDAMYWYRQDPGQGLRLIYYSQIVNDFQKGDIAEGYSVSREKKESFPLTVTSAQKNPTAFYLCASRRSGGNTGELFFGEGSRLTVL.

This clone is a singleton in its sample. The chain links TRBV2 to TRBJ2-5, with TRBD2 matching over 14 bases. Germline values: CDR1 SNHLY, CDR2 FYNNEI. The CDR3 has 15 amino acids. The V gene end was trimmed by 6 bases and the J gene end by 5 bases; junction bases not matched to a gene: 5. The CDR3 protein is CASRRTSGGRETQYF. As DNA, the CDR3 is TGTGCCAGCAGAAGGACTAGCGGGGGGCGGGAGACCCAGTACTTC.

The chain has TRBV7-3 and TRBJ2-3, with TRBD1 matching 8 bases. V shed 5 bases, J shed 2 bases, and the junction held 6 bases outside the gene matches. CDR1 is SGHTA and CDR2 is FQGTGA in the germline V gene. The CDR3 runs 15 residues. CDR3 DNA: TGTGCCAGCAGCCCCGACAGGGGTTACACAGATACGCAGTATTTT. It encodes CASSPDRGYTDTQYF.

The CDR3 sequence is CASSSSGTGLSEQYF. The CDR3 DNA is TGTGCCAGCAGCTCTTCCGGGACAGGTCTCTCCGAGCAGTACTTC. The chain combines TRBV5-4 with TRBJ2-7; 8 nucleotides line up with TRBD1. The V gene's germline CDR1 is SGHNT and CDR2 YYREEE (reference sequence). V was pared by 3 bases and J by 6 bases, with 11 bases of the junction left unmatched. The CDR3 has 15 residues.

Note on this clone: Sequence at one end of the junction differs from germline and may be a read error. The chain joins TRBV24-1 to TRBJ2-3; 10 bases are shared with TRBD2. The CDR3 is made up of 19 amino acids. Germline loops: CDR1 KGHDR, CDR2 SFDVKD. The CDR3 nucleotides read TGTGCCACCCGTGACCCGGGACTAGCGAGACAAACTAGCACAGATACGCAGTATTTT. As protein: CATRDPGLARQTSTDTQYF.

The CDR3 reads CASSLAGTGEGEQYF. CDR3 DNA: TGCGCCAGCAGCTTGGCGGGGACAGGGGAAGGCGAGCAGTACTTC. The chain is built from TRBV5-1 and TRBJ2-7, with 10 bases fitting TRBD1. CDR1 SGHRS and CDR2 YFSETQ come from the germline V gene. There are 15 residues in the CDR3. Trimming took 0 bases from V and 6 from J; bases not matched to a gene: 6.

This sequence joins TRBV28 and TRBJ2-7, with 7 bases matching TRBD1. J gave up 2 bases and V 3 bases, and 4 bases lay outside the gene matches. Germline lookup yields CDR1 MDHEN and CDR2 SYDVKM. The CDR3 totals 14 residues. The CDR3 DNA is TGTGCCAGCAGTTTCTGGGACAGCCCCTACGAGCAGTACTTC. Translating gives CASSFWDSPYEQYF.

The V gene is TRBV7-2, the J gene TRBJ2-7, with 8 bases fitting TRBD2. CDR1 and CDR2 from the germline V gene are SGHTA and FQGNSA. J gave up 1 base and V 5 bases, and 4 bases lay outside the gene matches. The CDR3 contains 14 residues. In DNA, the CDR3 is TGTGCCAGCAGCGTTACGGGAGGGTCCTACGAGCAGTACTTC. It codes for CASSVTGGSYEQYF.

The gene calls are TRBV30 and TRBJ1-6, with unresolved D. The germline V and J ends were trimmed by 8 bases and 0 bases, with 8 bases remaining between them. The CDR3 has 13 amino acids. Germline values: CDR1 GTSNPN, CDR2 SVGIG (reference sequence). The CDR3 loop is CARGSSYNSPLHF. The CDR3 region has the DNA TGTGCCCGAGGGAGCTCCTATAATTCACCCCTCCACTTT.

V usage is TRBV4-2 and J usage is TRBJ1-3; D perhaps matches TRBD1 (5 bases). The V end lost 0 bases, the J end lost 0 bases, and 6 bases lay between the germline ends. CDR3 size: 15 residues. The germline CDR1 and CDR2 sequences are LGHNA and YNFKEQ. CDR3 region: CASSQEDTSGNTIYF. The DNA for the CDR3 is TGTGCCAGCAGCCAAGAGGACACCTCTGGAAACACCATATATTTT.